This T cell receptor (beta chain) was identified in a study of blood T cell repertoires in COVID-19 (dated by TCRdb to 2019 to 2021). Study-wide context: Samples covering the acute and convalescent phases of COVID-19 were provided by collaborators in the United States, Italy and Spain. The prospective study material was composed of cDNA or gDNA derived from T cells, B-cell-depleted T cells, or PBMCs. The dataset comprised deeply sampled blood TCRbeta repertoires from subjects exposed to, actively infected with, or recovered from COVID-19. The repertoires were released in a freely available public database meant as a resource for research on the immune response to SARS-CoV-2. The samples were drawn from the first 160 participants of the ongoing ImmuneRACE study and from 950 to 1,500 subjects provided by 6 global collaborators. Sample metadata almost always included a de-identified subject ID, COVID-19 status, age in years and sex. Where available, HLA class I and class II types were obtained from metadata supplied by the sample provider rather than from assay-based typing.

Overall study results and their limits: Clinical and demographic metadata were provided uncurated, with the amount varying by source and participant.

V trim: 6 bases; J trim: 4 bases; unmatched bases: 3. From cysteine to phenylalanine, the CDR3 is 13 amino acids long. The sequence is cut down to CDR3 DNA, 39 bases in frame from base 1. The CDR1 and CDR2 encoded by the germline V gene (reference sequence) are MNHNY and SVGAGI. About this clone: Its antigen target is currently unknown. Base qualities are not at hand, and no much larger clone is one base apart.

TCRbeta CDR3 regions were amplified from genomic DNA by means of the immunoSEQ Assay, a bias-controlled multiplex PCR. The authors' pipeline ran thus. Within the assay, amplification of reference gene primers was used to estimate how many nucleated cells each sample contained. To quantify the absolute abundance of each unique TCRbeta CDR3 rearrangement, sequence reads were collapsed and filtered. For each sample, productive Simpson clonality was calculated as the square root of Simpson's diversity index across productive rearrangements. TCRdb carries this immuneACCESS record with in-frame sequences only. Its versions omit some clonotypes, under half of them owing to an unresolved V gene in the studies checked, with the rest unexplained. V and J calls and clone size come straight from that table; D and trimming were deduced from the DNA. In all, the sample holds hundreds of thousands of clones, and 88% of those were seen once. The ten largest clones represent 2.5% to 3.5% of the sample.

Participants in the prospective study were aged roughly 18 to 89 years, lived in under 30 United States geographic areas, and enrolled through a virtual design. To assign participants to cohorts, the prospective study relied on clinical history that participants themselves reported in a screening survey and a study questionnaire. Recovered participants in ImmuneRACE Cohort 3 were defined as having two consecutive negative NP/OP PCR tests, clearance from a healthcare professional, or resolution of symptoms. Mobile phlebotomists in the prospective study collected whole blood, serum and a nasopharyngeal or oropharyngeal swab from every participant. Participants in the prospective study had the option to provide additional blood draws and questionnaires over an approximately 2-month period. Blood samples from the prospective study were shipped frozen or at room temperature prior to DNA extraction.

This receptor chain uses TRBV6-6 and TRBJ1-1; 9 of the junction bases match TRBD1. Sequencing was done on a sample of PBMCs or T cells enriched from blood (not recorded which). The TCR comes from a woman in her 50s who had recovered from COVID-19. The CDR3 sequence is CASSDRGVTEAFF. The DNA sequence is as follows: TGTGCCAGCAGCGACAGGGGGGTCACTGAAGCTTTCTTT.